This record concerns one T cell receptor (beta chain) sequence. The data derive from a study of blood T cell repertoires in COVID-19. Study information: T cells, B-cell-depleted T cells, or PBMCs provided the cDNA or gDNA that served as material.

TCRdb's table, derived via immunoSEQ multiplex PCR, lists solely in-frame clones and lacks some. The sample comprises about 290,000 clones, approximately 91% of which are singletons, and 1.7% rests with the top ten. Individuals drawn from 24 US areas were about 18 to 89 years old. Participants reported their clinical history, and cohort assignment relied on those reports. This CDR3 is built from 14 residues. Germline V CDR1 and CDR2: SGHAT, FQNNGV. V trimming: 5 bases; J trimming: 5 bases; junction bases outside the gene matches: 2. The sequence came from a middle-aged woman who had recovered from COVID-19. Sequencing was done on a sample of PBMCs or T cells enriched from blood (not recorded which). This sequence joins TRBV11-2 and TRBJ2-2, with 10 bases that match TRBD1. CDR3 sequence: CASSRDRGTGELFF. CDR3 bases: TGTGCCAGCAGCCGGGACAGGGGAACCGGGGAGCTGTTTTTT.